This T cell receptor beta chain was documented in a study of T cell repertoires in cytomegalovirus infection. The wider study: Recently described HLA-C-restricted plus well-studied HLA-B-restricted CMV epitopes were used. Public signatures in TCR beta pointed to CMV infection and matching HLA type.

To note about this clonotype: Its antigen is unknown.

TCRdb reanalysed the reads using MiXCR and keeps one entry per CDR3 protein. This sample yields 80,000 to 95,000 distinct CDR3 sequences, of which 25% to 35% are seen a single time; over 60% belongs to the top ten. Study-level points and caveats: CMV-specific TCR beta clonotypes restricted by HLA-C dominated the ex vivo response.

CDR1 and CDR2 from the germline V gene are MNHGY and SAAAGT. J gave up 0 bases and V 4 bases, and 7 bases lay outside the gene matches. The CDR3 contains 16 residues. The sample was CD8+ T cells from cultured PBMCs, taken from culture after CMV antigen stimulation. The gene calls are TRBV6-8 and TRBJ2-7; 9 bases line up with TRBD1. This receptor was obtained from a human donor in good health (CMV status not recorded). Some clones in this sample may be carry-over from other donors' samples. CDR3 sequence reads: CASSFTGTGSSYEQYF. The DNA of the CDR3 is TGTGCCAGCAGTTTCACCGGGACAGGGTCCTCCTACGAGCAGTACTTC.